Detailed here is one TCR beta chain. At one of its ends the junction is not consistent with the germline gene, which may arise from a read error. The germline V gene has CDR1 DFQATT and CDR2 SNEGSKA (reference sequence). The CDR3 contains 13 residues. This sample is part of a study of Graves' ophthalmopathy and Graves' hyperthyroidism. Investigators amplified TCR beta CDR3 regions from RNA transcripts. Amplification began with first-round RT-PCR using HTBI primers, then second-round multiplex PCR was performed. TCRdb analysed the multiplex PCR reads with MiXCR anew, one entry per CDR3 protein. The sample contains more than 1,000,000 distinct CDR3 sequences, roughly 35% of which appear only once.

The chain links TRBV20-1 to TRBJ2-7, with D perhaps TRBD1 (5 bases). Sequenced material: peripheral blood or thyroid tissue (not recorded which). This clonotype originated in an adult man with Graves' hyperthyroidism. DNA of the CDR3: TGCAGTGCAAGGGGCCGCTACTCCTACGAGCGGTACTTC. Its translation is CSARGRYSYERYF.